The 18 T cell receptor beta chains listed next were all sequenced from one sample in a study of shared clonotypes between healthy human individuals (dated by TCRdb to about 2020). The receptor library was made with the immunoSEQ multiplex PCR assay. Drawn from immuneACCESS, this table holds only the in-frame rearrangements with V and J called that TCRdb kept. Clones are partly lost; checked studies trace under half to an unresolved V gene and leave the rest unexplained. This sample holds 2 million to 3 million clones; 80% to 95% were observed only once. Of the sample, 0.36% is held by the ten largest clones. Sequenced: naive CD4+ T cells from PBMCs. Interpreted using the paper, the cell subset or site label stands for: CD45RA+ positively selected. All receptors come from a young man in good health. Some clones in this sample may be carry-over from other donors' samples.

The gene calls are TRBV27 and TRBJ2-4, with TRBD1 matching over 8 bases. The CDR3 sequence is 14 residues long. The V and J ends lost 6 bases and 3 bases, in that order; junction bases with no gene match: 4. Germline assignment: CDR1 MNHEY and CDR2 SMNVEV (reference sequence). CDR3 nucleotides: TGTGCCAGCAGGGACAGGGTGGGCAAAAACATTCAGTACTTC. Its translation: CASRDRVGKNIQYF.

This clone has a handful of counts. The rearrangement links TRBV19 to TRBJ2-2; no firm D call. The V end lost 4 bases, the J end lost 6 bases, and 21 bases lay between the germline ends. The CDR3 consists of 17 residues. Germline CDR1 and CDR2: LNHDA and SQIVND (reference sequence). The CDR3 DNA is TGTGCCAGTAGTAAGGACCTCGAAGCCGCGGACGCCGGGGAGCTGTTTTTT. Translating it yields CASSKDLEAADAGELFF.

The V and J genes are TRBV29-1 and TRBJ1-1; TRBD1 is a possible D gene (6 bases). The ends were cut back, 7 bases at V and 2 bases at J, with 14 bases in the middle. The germline V gene encodes CDR1 SQVTM and CDR2 ANQGSEA. The CDR3 length is 13 residues. The CDR3 nucleotides read TGCAGCGCCTTAAACAGGGACAACACTGAAGCTTTCTTT. This translates into CSALNRDNTEAFF.

The V gene is TRBV29-1, the J gene TRBJ2-1, with TRBD2 as a possible D gene (6 bases). CDR1 SQVTM and CDR2 ANQGSEA come from the germline V gene. The CDR3 has 16 residues. Trimming shortened V by 1 base and J by 2 bases, and 15 bases separated the two germline ends. As DNA, the CDR3 is TGCAGCGTTGAAGGTTGGTCTAGCGAAGCCTACAATGAGCAGTTCTTC. It translates to CSVEGWSSEAYNEQFF.

This chain links TRBV13 with TRBJ1-1; 7 bases match TRBD1. V gave up 3 bases and J gave up 1 base; unmatched junction bases: 5. This CDR3 spans 15 amino acids. In germline, CDR1 is PRHDT, CDR2 FYEKMQ (reference sequence). In DNA form, the CDR3 reads TGTGCCAGCAGCTTGTGGACAGGCCCGAACACTGAAGCTTTCTTT. It translates to CASSLWTGPNTEAFF.

Details on this clone: The sample contains more than one DNA sequence encoding this CDR3. The genes are TRBV6-5 and TRBJ1-4, with 10 bases aligning to TRBD1. The CDR3 sequence is 14 residues long. Per germline, CDR1 MNHEY and CDR2 SVGAGI. V lost 2 bases to trimming and J lost 7 bases; unmatched junction nucleotides: 1. CDR3 in DNA: TGTGCCAGCAGTTACGGGACAGGGGCTGAAAAACTGTTTTTT. Translation: CASSYGTGAEKLFF.

The rearrangement uses TRBV7-2 and TRBJ2-7; D unresolved. This CDR3 is built from 15 residues. CDR1 and CDR2 from the germline V gene are SGHTA and FQGNSA. Trimming shortened V by 1 base and J by 3 bases, and 13 bases separated the two germline ends. CDR3 residues: CASSLVRTAGYEQYF. The CDR3 DNA follows: TGTGCCAGCAGCTTAGTCCGGACCGCCGGCTACGAGCAGTACTTC.

As to this clone: Other nucleotide sequences in the sample specify the same CDR3. The rearrangement joins TRBV7-3 to TRBJ2-3, with 10 positions matching TRBD2. With 6 bases clipped from V and 3 bases from J, the junction kept 3 bases outside the gene matches. The CDR3 is 14 residues long. CDR1 and CDR2 (germline): SGHTA, FQGTGA. The CDR3 DNA is TGTGCCAGCAGTTTAGCGGGAGGTACAGATACGCAGTATTTT. Its protein product is CASSLAGGTDTQYF.

V and J are TRBV5-1 and TRBJ2-3; 9 bases map to TRBD1. The J segment lost 5 bases and the V segment lost 5 bases, leaving 6 bases of the junction unmatched. This CDR3 has 14 residues. Germline V CDR1 and CDR2: SGHRS, YFSETQ. The CDR3 sequence is CASRRTGEKDTQYF. For the CDR3, the DNA is TGCGCCAGCAGGAGGACAGGGGAAAAAGATACGCAGTATTTT.

The chain carries TRBV30 and TRBJ1-4, with D hard to call. The CDR3 is 15 residues long. V lost 1 base and J 0 bases, leaving 9 bases between the germline ends. In germline, CDR1 is GTSNPN, CDR2 SVGIG (reference sequence). CDR3 nucleotide sequence: TGTGCCTGGAGTGGTACACTGGCAACTAATGAAAAACTGTTTTTT. Its protein is CAWSGTLATNEKLFF.

A remark on this clone: Additional DNA sequences in this sample encode the identical CDR3. This chain uses TRBV5-1 with TRBJ1-4; TRBD1 is a possible D gene (5 bases). The CDR3 has 15 amino acids. V was shortened by 3 bases and J by 7 bases, with 16 bases between the two germline ends. Germline CDR1 reads SGHRS; CDR2 reads YFSETQ. For the CDR3, the DNA is TGCGCCAGCAGCTCCCCGGGGGGGATCGGTGAAAAACTGTTTTTT. This sequence encodes CASSSPGGIGEKLFF.

This clone was recorded only once. The genes are TRBV5-6 and TRBJ1-6; D possibly corresponds to TRBD1 (5 bases). The germline V gene encodes CDR1 SGHDT and CDR2 YYEEEE. This CDR3 spans 15 amino acids. The V end was cut by 2 bases, the J end by 9 bases, with 15 bases between. The CDR3: CASSFLQGSVSPLHF. The CDR3 bases are TGTGCCAGCAGCTTTCTGCAGGGAAGTGTTTCACCCCTCCACTTT.

The chain combines TRBV18 with TRBJ1-2; TRBD1 is a possible D gene (5 bases). V gave up 6 bases and J gave up 6 bases, with 23 bases separating them. Germline V gives CDR1 KGHSH, CDR2 LQKENI. This CDR3 contains 16 residues. CDR3 residues: CASSLNLPGADDGYTF. The CDR3 nucleotides are TGTGCCAGCTCCCTTAACTTACCCGGGGCCGACGATGGCTACACCTTC. The variable domain in full, completed from reference TRBV18 and TRBJ1-2, reads NAGVMQNPRHLVRRRGQEARLRCSPMKGHSHVYWYRQLPEEGLKFMVYLQKENIIDESGMPKERFSAEFPKEGPSILRIQQVVRGDSAAYFCASSLNLPGADDGYTFGSGTRLTVV.

This sequence joins TRBV2 and TRBJ1-3; a weak D match, TRBD1 (6 bases). The CDR3 loop spans 14 amino acids. Germline V gene lookup returns CDR1 SNHLY and CDR2 FYNNEI. Trimming pared 8 bases from V and 3 bases from J, leaving 14 bases between. The CDR3 is CASGSQGFGNTIYF. As DNA, the CDR3 is TGTGCCAGCGGATCCCAGGGGTTTGGAAACACCATATATTTT.

This chain links TRBV27 with TRBJ1-1; D call uncertain. Per the germline V gene, CDR1 is MNHEY and CDR2 is SMNVEV (reference sequence). V was clipped by 5 bases and J by 1 base, with 11 bases between them. The CDR3 is made up of 14 amino acids. The CDR3 region has the DNA TGTGCCAGCAGTAAAGACACCAGGAACACTGAAGCTTTCTTT. As protein: CASSKDTRNTEAFF.

This rearrangement joins TRBV18 to TRBJ2-3; tentatively, D is TRBD1 (5 bases). Germline V gene lookup returns CDR1 KGHSH and CDR2 LQKENI. CDR3 length equals 16 residues. The V gene lost 6 bases and the J gene lost 2 bases, with 18 bases spanning the gap. As DNA, the CDR3 is TGTGCCAGCTCTCCCCGACCCCCGACAGCCACAGATACGCAGTATTTT. Amino acids: CASSPRPPTATDTQYF.

In its sample, this clone was seen once. The same CDR3 is also encoded by other DNA sequences in this sample. This chain joins TRBV5-6 and TRBJ2-3; no firm D call. The CDR3 loop spans 12 amino acids. Trimming left V 5 bases short and J 0 bases short, with 4 bases between. CDR1 is SGHDT and CDR2 is YYEEEE in the germline V gene. Here the CDR3 reads CASSLSTDTQYF. The CDR3 DNA reads as TGTGCCAGCAGTTTAAGCACAGATACGCAGTATTTT.

V and J are TRBV7-6 and TRBJ2-7; the match to TRBD2 covers 10 bases. Germline lookup yields CDR1 SGHVS and CDR2 FNYEAQ. The CDR3 has 15 amino acids. V was pared by 1 base and J by 4 bases, with 4 bases of the junction left unmatched. The CDR3, as DNA: TGTGCCAGCAGCTTAGGGCTAGCGGGAGAATACGAGCAGTACTTC. This sequence encodes CASSLGLAGEYEQYF.